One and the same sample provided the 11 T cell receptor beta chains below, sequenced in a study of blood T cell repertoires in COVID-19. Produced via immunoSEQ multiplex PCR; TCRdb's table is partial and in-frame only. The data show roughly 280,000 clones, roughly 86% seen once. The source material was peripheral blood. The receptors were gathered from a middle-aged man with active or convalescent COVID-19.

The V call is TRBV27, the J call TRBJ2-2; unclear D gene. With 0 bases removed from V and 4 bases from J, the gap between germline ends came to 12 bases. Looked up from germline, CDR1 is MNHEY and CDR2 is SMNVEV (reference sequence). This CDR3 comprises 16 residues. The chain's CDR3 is CASSLSNPTSTGELFF. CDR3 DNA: TGTGCCAGCAGTTTATCGAACCCAACGAGCACCGGGGAGCTGTTTTTT.

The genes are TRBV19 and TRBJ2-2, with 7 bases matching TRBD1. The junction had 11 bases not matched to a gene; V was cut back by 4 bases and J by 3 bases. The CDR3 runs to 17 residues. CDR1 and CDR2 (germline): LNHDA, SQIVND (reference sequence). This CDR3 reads CASSRWSTGSYTGELFF. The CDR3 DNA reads TGTGCCAGTAGTAGGTGGTCGACAGGGAGTTACACCGGGGAGCTGTTTTTT.

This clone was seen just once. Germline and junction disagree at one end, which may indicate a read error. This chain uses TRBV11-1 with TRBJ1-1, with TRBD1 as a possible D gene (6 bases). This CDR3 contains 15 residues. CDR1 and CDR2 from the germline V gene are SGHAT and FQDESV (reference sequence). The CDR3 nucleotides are TGTGCCAGCAGCCTGTACAGGGATGAGAACGCTGAAGCTTTCTTT. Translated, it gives CASSLYRDENAEAFF.

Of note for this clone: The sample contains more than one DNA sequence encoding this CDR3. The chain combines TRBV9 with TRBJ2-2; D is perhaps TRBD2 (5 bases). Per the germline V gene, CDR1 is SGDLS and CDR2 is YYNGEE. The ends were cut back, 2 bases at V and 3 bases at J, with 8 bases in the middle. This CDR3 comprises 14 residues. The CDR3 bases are TGTGCCAGCAGCGTTGGAGGTGACACCGGGGAGCTGTTTTTT. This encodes CASSVGGDTGELFF.

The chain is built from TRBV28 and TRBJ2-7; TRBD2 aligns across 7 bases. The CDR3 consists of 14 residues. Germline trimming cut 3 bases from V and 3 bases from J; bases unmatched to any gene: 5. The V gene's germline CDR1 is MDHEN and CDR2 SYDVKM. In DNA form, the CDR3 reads TGTGCCAGCAGTTTTAGAGGGAGGGGCTACGAGCAGTACTTC. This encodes CASSFRGRGYEQYF.

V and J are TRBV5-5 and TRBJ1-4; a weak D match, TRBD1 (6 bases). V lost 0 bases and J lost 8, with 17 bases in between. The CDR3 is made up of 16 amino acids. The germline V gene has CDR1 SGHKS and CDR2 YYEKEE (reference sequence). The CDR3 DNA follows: TGTGCCAGCAGCTTGGTAGGGGGGGAAGGTGAAGAAAAACTGTTTTTT. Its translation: CASSLVGGEGEEKLFF.

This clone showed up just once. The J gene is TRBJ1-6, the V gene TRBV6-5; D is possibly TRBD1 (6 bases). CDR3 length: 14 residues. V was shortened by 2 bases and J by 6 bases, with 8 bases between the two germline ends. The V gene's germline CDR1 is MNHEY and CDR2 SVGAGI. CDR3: CASSYGRGNSPLHF. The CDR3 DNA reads TGTGCCAGCAGTTACGGCAGGGGTAATTCACCCCTCCACTTT.

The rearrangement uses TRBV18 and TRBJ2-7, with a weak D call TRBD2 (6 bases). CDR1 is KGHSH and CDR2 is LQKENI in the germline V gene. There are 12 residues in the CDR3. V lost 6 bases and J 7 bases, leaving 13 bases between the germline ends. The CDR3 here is CASSEPGREQYF. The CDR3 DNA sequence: TGTGCCAGCTCCGAACCGGGGAGGGAGCAGTACTTC.

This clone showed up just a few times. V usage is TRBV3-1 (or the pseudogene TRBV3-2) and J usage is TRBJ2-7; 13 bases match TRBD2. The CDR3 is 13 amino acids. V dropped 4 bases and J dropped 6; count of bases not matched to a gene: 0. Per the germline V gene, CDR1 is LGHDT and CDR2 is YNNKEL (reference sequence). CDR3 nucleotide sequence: TGTGCCAGCAGCCGGACTAGCGGGAGCGAGCAGTACTTC. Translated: CASSRTSGSEQYF.

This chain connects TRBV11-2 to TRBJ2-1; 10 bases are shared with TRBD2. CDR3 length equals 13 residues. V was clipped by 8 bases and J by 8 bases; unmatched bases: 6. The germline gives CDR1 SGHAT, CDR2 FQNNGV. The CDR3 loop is CASLAGEIDEQFF. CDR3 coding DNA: TGTGCCAGCCTAGCGGGAGAAATAGATGAGCAGTTCTTC.

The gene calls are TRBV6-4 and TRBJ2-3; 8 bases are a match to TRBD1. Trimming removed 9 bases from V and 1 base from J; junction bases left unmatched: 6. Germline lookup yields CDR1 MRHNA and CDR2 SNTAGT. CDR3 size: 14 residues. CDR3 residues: CASTPGQGTDTQYF. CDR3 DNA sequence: TGTGCCAGTACCCCGGGACAGGGCACAGATACGCAGTATTTT.